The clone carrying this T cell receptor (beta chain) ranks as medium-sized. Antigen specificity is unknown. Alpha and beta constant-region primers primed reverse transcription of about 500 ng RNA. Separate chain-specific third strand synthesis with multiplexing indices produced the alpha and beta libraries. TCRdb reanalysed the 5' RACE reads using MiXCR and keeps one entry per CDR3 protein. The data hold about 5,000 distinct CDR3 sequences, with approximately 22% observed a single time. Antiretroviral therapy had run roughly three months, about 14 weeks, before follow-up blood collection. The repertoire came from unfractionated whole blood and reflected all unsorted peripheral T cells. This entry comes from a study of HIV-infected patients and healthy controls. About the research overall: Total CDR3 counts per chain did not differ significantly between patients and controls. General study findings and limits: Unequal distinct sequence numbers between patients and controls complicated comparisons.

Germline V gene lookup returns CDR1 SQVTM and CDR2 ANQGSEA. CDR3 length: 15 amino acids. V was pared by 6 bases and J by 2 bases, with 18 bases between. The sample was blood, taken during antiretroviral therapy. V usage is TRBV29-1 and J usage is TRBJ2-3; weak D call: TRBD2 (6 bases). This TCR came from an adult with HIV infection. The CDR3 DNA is TGCAGCGTACTAGCCCGCCCGGGAGACACAGATACGCAGTATTTT. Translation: CSVLARPGDTDTQYF.